These T cell receptor beta chains were read from a single sample in a study of cytomegalovirus exposure and HLA in healthy donors. Repertoires were generated with immunoSEQ multiplex PCR, while TCRdb's copy carries only in-frame clones and drops some. The sample records 120,000 to 150,000 clones, about four fifths being singletons. The material sequenced was PBMCs. The receptors were sampled from a woman aged 25-40 years in good health and CMV-seronegative. Both conserved end residues are trimmed from each CDR3.

V: TRBV7-8
CDR3: ASSSGSRTGGTEAF

V: TRBV10-1
CDR3: ASQEGDRIFTGELF

V: TRBV7-9
CDR3: ASSTTTGWDGYT

V: TRBV5-1
CDR3: ASSPEGLNTEAF

V: TRBV5-4
CDR3: ASSLTGAGSGYT

V: TRBV6-4
CDR3: ASSDERGLEQF

V: TRBV4-3
CDR3: ASSQGTGVGQLDGYT

V: TRBV19
CDR3: ASSRGQTYGYT

V: TRBV20-1
CDR3: SAALNEQF

V: TRBV19
CDR3: ASSIGDRGMGIYNEQF

V: TRBV5-1
CDR3: ASSLEEQIVTGELF

V: TRBV6-6
CDR3: ASRLPGQNTEAF

V: TRBV29-1
CDR3: SVDGGYNEQF

V: TRBV2
CDR3: ASSGSYSNQPQH

V: TRBV18
CDR3: ASSQGAYEQY

V: TRBV4-1
CDR3: ASSRGQGAETQY

V: TRBV6-6
CDR3: ASSYGTGNYNEQF

V: TRBV6-5
CDR3: ASRGGFSGANVLT

V: TRBV14
CDR3: ASSLIFSVSGANVLT

V: TRBV7-9
CDR3: ASSWGPAQY

V: TRBV2
CDR3: ASSGQGLGNQPQH

V: TRBV10-1
CDR3: ASRTGQSYSNQPQH

V: TRBV25-1
CDR3: ASSEIDREGTEAF

V: TRBV6-1
CDR3: ASSDYSNYGYT

V: TRBV7-9
CDR3: ASSLGGGNTEAF

V: TRBV10-3
CDR3: AIRPAGAVSTDTQY